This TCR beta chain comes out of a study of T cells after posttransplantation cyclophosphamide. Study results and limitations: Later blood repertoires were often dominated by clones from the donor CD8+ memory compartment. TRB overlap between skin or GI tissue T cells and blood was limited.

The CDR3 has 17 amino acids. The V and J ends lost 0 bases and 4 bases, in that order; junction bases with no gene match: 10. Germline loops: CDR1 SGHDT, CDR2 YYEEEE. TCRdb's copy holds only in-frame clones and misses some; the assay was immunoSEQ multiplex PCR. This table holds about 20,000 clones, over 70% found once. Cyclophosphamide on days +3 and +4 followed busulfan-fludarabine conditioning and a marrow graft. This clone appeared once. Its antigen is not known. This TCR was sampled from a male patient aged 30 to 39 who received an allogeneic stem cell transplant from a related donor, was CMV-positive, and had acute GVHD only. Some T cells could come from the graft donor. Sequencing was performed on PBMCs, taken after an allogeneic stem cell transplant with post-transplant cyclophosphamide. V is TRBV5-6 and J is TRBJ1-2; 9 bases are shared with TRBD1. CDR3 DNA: TGTGCCAGCAGCTTGGGACAGGGGGTCATTTATGGCTATGGCTACACCTTC. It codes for CASSLGQGVIYGYGYTF.